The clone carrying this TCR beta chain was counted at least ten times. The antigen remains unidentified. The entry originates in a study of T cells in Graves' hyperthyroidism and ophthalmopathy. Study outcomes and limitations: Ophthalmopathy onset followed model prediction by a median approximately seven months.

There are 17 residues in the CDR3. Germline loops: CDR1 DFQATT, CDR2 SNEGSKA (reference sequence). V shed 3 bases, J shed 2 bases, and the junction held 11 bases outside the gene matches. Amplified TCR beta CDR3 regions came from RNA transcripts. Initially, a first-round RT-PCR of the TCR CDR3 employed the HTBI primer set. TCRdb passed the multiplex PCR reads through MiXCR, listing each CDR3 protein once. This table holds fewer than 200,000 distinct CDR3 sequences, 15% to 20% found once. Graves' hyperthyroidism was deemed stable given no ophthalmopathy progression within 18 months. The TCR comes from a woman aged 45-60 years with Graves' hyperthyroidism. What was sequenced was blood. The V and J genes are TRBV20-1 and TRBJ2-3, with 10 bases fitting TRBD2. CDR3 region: CSASPYGLAEYTDTQYF. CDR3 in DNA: TGCAGTGCTAGCCCCTATGGACTAGCGGAGTACACAGATACGCAGTATTTT.